A single T cell receptor (beta chain) is shown here with its context. Its antigen is not known. The same CDR3 arises from other DNA sequences in this sample as well. This entry comes from a study of shared clonotypes between healthy human individuals. Data came from immunoSEQ multiplex PCR; TCRdb stores just in-frame clones and leaves some out. The sample has about 990,000 clones, 78% seen once; the top ten hold around 0.61%. The study separated CD4+ cells into CD45RA+ naive and CD45RA-negative memory subsets. Study-wide results and caveats: Between several donors, naive CD4 clonotypes were shared at a level of about 5%. As a rule, naive subsets had a larger estimated richness than memory subsets.

The CDR3 covers 13 residues. The germline V gene has CDR1 SGDLS and CDR2 YYNGEE. Between the trimmed V and J ends, which lost 0 bases and 3 bases, there was a span of 4 bases. Material: memory CD4+ T cells from PBMCs. Subset denoted: CD45RA-negative fraction. The receptor was isolated from a man aged 18 to 30 in good health. Some clones in this sample may be carry-over from other donors' samples. The chain couples TRBV9 to TRBJ1-3; D gene ambiguous. The CDR3 DNA is TGTGCCAGCAGCGTAGATGGTGGAAACACCATATATTTT. This sequence encodes CASSVDGGNTIYF.